This passage covers 31 T cell receptor beta chains from one sample sequenced in a study of blood T cells in healthy people across ages. Combining a sample-barcoded 5' primer with a J-beta primer mix, a second PCR ran for about 7 to 11 cycles. TCRdb ran MiXCR on the 5' RACE reads and lists one entry per CDR3 protein. The table records around 970,000 distinct CDR3 sequences, roughly half of them present only once. Sequences were obtained from blood. Source of these receptors: a woman between 55 and 75 years old in good health.

The chain couples TRBV7-2 to TRBJ2-1, with D perhaps matching TRBD1 (5 bases). This CDR3 is 15 amino acids long. Between the trimmed V and J ends, which lost 5 bases and 4 bases, there was a span of 15 bases. The germline V gene encodes CDR1 SGHTA and CDR2 FQGNSA. CDR3 in amino acids: CASSPRDLPYNEQFF. The CDR3 DNA follows: TGTGCCAGCAGCCCCAGGGATCTGCCTTACAATGAGCAGTTCTTC.

This clonotype was counted between two and nine times. The J gene is TRBJ1-5, the V gene TRBV2; possibly TRBD1 for D (6 bases). Germline CDR1 and CDR2: SNHLY and FYNNEI. CDR3 length equals 15 residues. The germline V and J ends were trimmed by 8 bases and 0 bases, with 14 bases remaining between them. The CDR3 nucleotides read TGTGCCAGCTCCCGGACAGCCTATAGCAATCAGCCCCAGCATTTT. Translated, it gives CASSRTAYSNQPQHF.

The chain recombines TRBV7-2 with TRBJ2-1; tentatively, D is TRBD2 (6 bases). Trimming left V 0 bases short and J 5 bases short, with 11 bases between. CDR1 SGHTA and CDR2 FQGNSA come from the germline V gene. The CDR3 runs 15 residues. The CDR3: CASSLAAGNHNEQFF. The CDR3 DNA reads as TGTGCCAGCAGCTTAGCAGCGGGTAACCACAATGAGCAGTTCTTC.

This clonotype came up a few times. V is TRBV5-1 and J is TRBJ2-5, with D maybe TRBD2 (5 bases). V shed 5 bases and J shed 1 base, with 15 bases lying between them. The CDR3 spans 15 residues. Germline values: CDR1 SGHRS, CDR2 YFSETQ. The CDR3 nucleotides are TGCGCCAGCAGTCTACTCCTTGGGAGCCAAGAGACCCAGTACTTC. Translation: CASSLLLGSQETQYF.

The chain links TRBV20-1 to TRBJ2-5, with D perhaps matching TRBD1 (5 bases). This CDR3 contains 14 residues. Germline V gene data show CDR1 as DFQATT and CDR2 as SNEGSKA (reference sequence). Trimming stripped 0 bases from V and 4 bases from J, with 12 bases between. The CDR3 DNA follows: TGCAGTGCTAGAGATGTACAGGTCGGAGAGACCCAGTACTTC. Its protein product is CSARDVQVGETQYF.

The V and J genes are TRBV20-1 and TRBJ1-2, with D maybe TRBD1 (5 bases). The CDR3 is 14 amino acids. Looked up from germline, CDR1 is DFQATT and CDR2 is SNEGSKA (reference sequence). Trimming shortened V by 2 bases and J by 0 bases, and 10 bases separated the two germline ends. This CDR3 reads CSARMAGTNYGYTF. The CDR3 nucleotides read TGCAGTGCTAGAATGGCAGGGACTAACTATGGCTACACCTTC.

This clonotype was picked up many times. The chain combines TRBV7-2 with TRBJ2-3, with a weak D call TRBD2 (6 bases). Germline V gene sequence: CDR1 SGHTA, CDR2 FQGNSA. The CDR3 runs 16 residues. Trimming pared 5 bases from V and 2 bases from J, leaving 17 bases between. The CDR3 region is CASSRRGALITDTQYF. DNA of the CDR3: TGTGCCAGCAGCCGACGCGGGGCCCTAATCACAGATACGCAGTATTTT.

This clonotype was seen more than once but under ten times. This chain joins TRBV27 and TRBJ2-6; D gene uncertain. Germline V gives CDR1 MNHEY, CDR2 SMNVEV (reference sequence). With 3 bases removed from V and 2 bases from J, the gap between germline ends came to 5 bases. The CDR3 runs to 14 residues. The CDR3 nucleotides are TGTGCCAGCAGTTTTACCCCTGGGGCCAACGTCCTGACTTTC. Protein product: CASSFTPGANVLTF.

The gene calls are TRBV7-9 and TRBJ1-1, with D possibly TRBD1 on 5 matching bases. CDR3 size: 15 residues. V was cut by 6 bases and J by 1 base, with 15 bases left in between. The germline gives CDR1 SEHNR, CDR2 FQNEAQ (reference sequence). CDR3 in DNA: TGTGCCAGCAGTCGCATCACCGGGACGAACACTGAAGCTTTCTTT. Its protein is CASSRITGTNTEAFF.

In this sample, this clonotype turned up many times. J is TRBJ2-7 and V is TRBV5-6; D unresolved. The CDR3 totals 13 residues. Germline CDR1 SGHDT, CDR2 YYEEEE. V lost 4 bases, J lost 0 bases, and 8 bases lay in between. The CDR3 DNA reads TGTGCCAGCAGCCCCATCTCCTCCTACGAGCAGTACTTC. Its translation: CASSPISSYEQYF.

This chain joins TRBV5-1 and TRBJ2-3; TRBD2 matches at 9 bases. This CDR3 contains 17 residues. Germline V gene sequence: CDR1 SGHRS, CDR2 YFSETQ. V dropped 3 bases and J dropped 8; count of bases not matched to a gene: 16. The CDR3 DNA reads as TGCGCCAGCAGCTCGGGCGAAGCGGGAGGCCCCACGGGTACGCAGTATTTT. Amino acids: CASSSGEAGGPTGTQYF.

V and J are TRBV11-2 and TRBJ2-7; 11 bases are a match to TRBD2. This CDR3 has 16 residues. Germline CDR1 SGHAT, CDR2 FQNNGV. The trim removed 4 bases at V and 1 base at J, leaving 6 bases unmatched. The CDR3 region is CASSSRTSGRSYEQYF. CDR3 coding DNA: TGTGCCAGCAGCTCGAGAACTAGCGGGAGATCCTACGAGCAGTACTTC.

As regards this clonotype: A junction boundary mismatches the germline segment, possibly from a read error. This rearrangement joins TRBV10-3 to TRBJ2-7; either TRBD1 or TRBD2 may fit D (5 bases each). From germline, CDR1 is ENHRY and CDR2 SYGVKD. The CDR3 has 13 residues. As DNA, the CDR3 is TGTGCCAGCAGTGAGGGGTCTGGCTACGAGCAGTACTTC. The encoded protein is CASSEGSGYEQYF.

The chain recombines TRBV3-1 with TRBJ2-1; no clear D. The germline V and J ends were trimmed by 7 bases and 1 base, with 20 bases remaining between them. CDR1 and CDR2 (germline): LGHDT, YNNKEL (reference sequence). The CDR3 contains 17 residues. Here the CDR3 DNA reads TGTGCCAGCACCCTGCTTCGAGGTTCGGGTTCCTACAATGAGCAGTTCTTC. The encoded protein is CASTLLRGSGSYNEQFF.

This chain connects TRBV7-2 to TRBJ2-5; possibly TRBD2 for D (6 bases). V shed 5 bases and J shed 5 bases, with 21 bases lying between them. The germline V gene has CDR1 SGHTA and CDR2 FQGNSA. This CDR3 is 16 amino acids long. CDR3 residues: CASSRGSGSGMETQYF. CDR3 coding DNA: TGTGCCAGCAGCCGGGGAAGCGGGTCGGGGATGGAGACCCAGTACTTC.

The V and J genes are TRBV7-2 and TRBJ2-7, with 7 bases matching TRBD1. The V segment lost 3 bases and the J segment 2 bases; nucleotides outside the gene matches: 13. This CDR3 is 17 amino acids long. Germline values: CDR1 SGHTA, CDR2 FQGNSA. CDR3 residues: CASSLRGRAGGTYEQYF. DNA for the CDR3: TGTGCCAGCAGCTTGCGCGGTAGGGCAGGGGGAACCTACGAGCAGTACTTC.

The rearrangement joins TRBV7-9 to TRBJ2-5; 7 nucleotides line up with TRBD1. V lost 5 bases, J lost 4 bases, and 7 bases stayed unmatched. Germline V gene sequence: CDR1 SEHNR, CDR2 FQNEAQ (reference sequence). The CDR3 loop spans 14 amino acids. The CDR3 DNA reads TGTGCCAGCAGCGCAAGACAGGGCGGAGAGACCCAGTACTTC. Translation: CASSARQGGETQYF.

This clonotype has just one count. The J gene is TRBJ2-3, the V gene TRBV4-3, with 8 bases that match TRBD2. The CDR3 sequence is 16 residues long. V trimming: 3 bases; J trimming: 2 bases; junction bases outside the gene matches: 7. Germline V gene data show CDR1 as LGHNA and CDR2 as YSLEER. CDR3 in amino acids: CASSHLLAANTDTQYF. CDR3 in DNA: TGCGCCAGCAGCCACTTACTAGCGGCTAACACAGATACGCAGTATTTT.

This clonotype was counted only a few times. CDR3 nucleotide sequence: TGTGCCAGCAGCTTACGGGCCTCAAGAGAGGGGGGCCAGTACTTC. It yields the protein CASSLRASREGGQYF. This chain connects TRBV7-2 to TRBJ2-5; the D gene could be TRBD1 or TRBD2 (6 bases each). The CDR3 length is 15 residues. Germline V gene data show CDR1 as SGHTA and CDR2 as FQGNSA. Trimming stripped 2 bases from V and 10 bases from J, with 20 bases between.

This chain connects TRBV4-3 to TRBJ2-3; no clear D gene. Germline CDR1 reads LGHNA; CDR2 reads YSLEER. The CDR3 is 15 amino acids. V was clipped by 0 bases and J by 0 bases, with 7 bases between them. CDR3 in amino acids: CASSQDMGSTDTQYF. In DNA, the CDR3 is TGCGCCAGCAGCCAAGATATGGGCAGCACAGATACGCAGTATTTT.

The chain employs TRBV20-1 and TRBJ2-3; unclear D gene. V was clipped by 2 bases and J by 8 bases, with 8 bases between them. CDR1 and CDR2 (germline): DFQATT, SNEGSKA (reference sequence). This CDR3 is 11 amino acids long. In DNA, the CDR3 is TGCAGTGCTAGACCCCTTAGTACGCAGTATTTT. This encodes CSARPLSTQYF.

The rearrangement uses TRBV4-3 and TRBJ1-2, with D possibly TRBD1 on 5 matching bases. Trimming cost V 3 bases and J 6 bases, with 17 bases left between them. This CDR3 region has 15 residues. CDR1 and CDR2 from the germline V gene are LGHNA and YSLEER. The CDR3 is CASSQGGPGIDGYTF. In DNA form, the CDR3 reads TGCGCCAGCAGCCAGGGAGGTCCAGGGATCGATGGCTACACCTTC.

Only one count was recorded for this clonotype. The chain couples TRBV12-3 or TRBV12-4 to TRBJ2-1, with 8 bases aligning to TRBD2. Germline trimming cut 8 bases from V and 0 bases from J; bases unmatched to any gene: 6. The CDR3 runs 15 residues. CDR3: CASSGRGLSYNEQFF. The CDR3, as DNA: TGTGCCAGCTCCGGGAGGGGACTCTCCTACAATGAGCAGTTCTTC.

This clonotype appeared a few times. The genes are TRBV2 and TRBJ1-6; D not certain. This CDR3 region has 13 residues. V was clipped by 7 bases and J by 5 bases, with 9 bases between them. Germline V gene data show CDR1 as SNHLY and CDR2 as FYNNEI. The CDR3 protein is CASTRADNSPLHF. The CDR3, as DNA: TGTGCCAGCACTCGGGCAGATAATTCACCCCTCCACTTT.

This clonotype was seen once. V usage is TRBV6-2 or TRBV6-3 and J usage is TRBJ1-1; D remains unclear. CDR3 length: 12 residues. Germline V gives CDR1 MNHEY, CDR2 SVGEGT. V lost 3 bases and J lost 8, with 10 bases in between. The CDR3 protein is CASSYGLSEAFF. CDR3 sequence (DNA): TGTGCCAGCAGTTATGGTCTGTCGGAAGCTTTCTTT.

The chain uses TRBV28 and TRBJ2-1, with D possibly being TRBD1 (6 bases). Trimming took off 6 bases at V and 7 bases at J, with 16 bases between the two ends. Germline assignment: CDR1 MDHEN and CDR2 SYDVKM. CDR3 size: 14 residues. The CDR3 bases are TGTGCCAGCAGCAATGGGGGCTTTGGAAATGAGCAGTTCTTC. Protein: CASSNGGFGNEQFF.

This clonotype was counted between two and nine times. The chain combines TRBV12-3 or TRBV12-4 with TRBJ2-3, with D uncertain. CDR3 length: 12 amino acids. CDR3 amino acids: CATKWDTDTQYF. CDR3 bases: TGTGCTACCAAATGGGACACAGATACGCAGTATTTT.

The V gene is TRBV28, the J gene TRBJ1-2; possibly TRBD1 for D (6 bases). This CDR3 region has 15 residues. Germline-derived CDR1 and CDR2 are MDHEN and SYDVKM. V was clipped by 6 bases and J by 4 bases, with 18 bases between them. The CDR3 reads CASRGGSGAPYGYTF. CDR3 DNA sequence: TGTGCCAGCAGGGGGGGGTCGGGGGCTCCCTATGGCTACACCTTC.

In its sample, this clonotype was seen a few times. J is TRBJ2-5 and V is TRBV4-1; TRBD1 matches 10 bases. Germline V gene data show CDR1 as MGHRA and CDR2 as YSYEKL. V was pared by 0 bases and J by 11 bases, with 12 bases of the junction left unmatched. The CDR3 sequence is 16 residues long. The CDR3 sequence: CASSQDAGQGRHEQYF. CDR3 sequence (DNA): TGCGCCAGCAGCCAAGATGCGGGACAGGGGAGACATGAGCAGTACTTC.

The CDR3 loop reads CASSLVGVGSSYNEQYF. Written as DNA, the CDR3 is TGCGCCAGCAGCTTGGTAGGGGTGGGCAGCTCCTACAATGAGCAGTACTTC. The chain employs TRBV5-1 and TRBJ2-1; D is perhaps TRBD1 (5 bases). TRBJ2-7 matches the DNA end more closely, so the J call is doubtful. Germline V lookup: CDR1 SGHRS, CDR2 YFSETQ. CDR3 length: 17 residues.

The chain has TRBV20-1 and TRBJ2-3; 9 nucleotides line up with TRBD2. The V and J ends lost 5 bases and 4 bases, in that order; junction bases with no gene match: 7. Germline V CDR1 and CDR2: DFQATT, SNEGSKA (reference sequence). The CDR3 length is 14 residues. The CDR3, as DNA: TGCAGTGCTCAAAGCGGGAGGCTTGCAGATACGCAGTATTTT. Amino acid sequence: CSAQSGRLADTQYF.